This T cell receptor beta chain was profiled in a study of T cell responses to AZD1222 COVID-19 vaccine. Study results and limitations: Targets within unmutated variant regions were reportedly found for nearly half of spike-specific TCRs.

A single count supports this clone. No antigen is known for it. CDR3 length equals 19 residues. The germline V gene has CDR1 SGHDT and CDR2 YYEEEE. J lost 6 bases, V lost 2 bases, and 17 bases had no gene match. Sequencing used immunoSEQ multiplex PCR; TCRdb keeps in-frame clones, though not all of them. The sample holds fewer than 150,000 clones, about 89% seen once. The material was peripheral blood, obtained 28 days after the second AZD1222 dose. The TCR originated in an adult who received the AZD1222 COVID-19 vaccine. The rearrangement uses TRBV5-6 and TRBJ1-6; 7 positions match TRBD1. The CDR3 loop is CASSLNRDRYPNFNSPLHF. The DNA for the CDR3 is TGTGCCAGCAGCTTAAACCGGGACAGATACCCAAACTTTAATTCACCCCTCCACTTT.